The TCR beta chain under discussion was sequenced for a study of T cell responses to AZD1222 COVID-19 vaccine. Findings and limits, study-wide: Most donors were white British, females outnumbered males, and clonal diversity was possibly underestimated. Spike-wide coverage was observed for vaccine-associated CD4 TCRs, with dominant responses at 160-218 and 743-854. The number of AZD1222 recipients seropositive at baseline was only 5 to 7. Unmutated variant regions reportedly attract nearly half of all spike-specific TCRs.

Trimming at V came to 5 bases and at J to 7 bases, leaving 10 bases not matched to a gene. This CDR3 has 14 amino acids. Germline V gene data show CDR1 as MDHEN and CDR2 as SYDVKM. Worth noting for this clone: Its antigen is currently unknown.

Clones were read by immunoSEQ multiplex PCR, and TCRdb kept only the in-frame ones, dropping some. Of 150,000 to 200,000 clones listed, 90% to 95% are singletons. This rearrangement joins TRBV28 to TRBJ1-2; 7 nucleotides match TRBD1. The TCR comes from an adult in good health. The source material was peripheral blood, sampled on day 0 of AZD1222 vaccination. The CDR3 region is CASSTENRGGGYTF. The CDR3 DNA reads TGTGCCAGCAGTACAGAAAACAGGGGCGGTGGCTACACCTTC.